The clone carrying this T cell receptor beta chain was detected a few times. The data are from a study of blood T cells in healthy people across ages. A second PCR, run for about 7 to 12 cycles, used a sample-barcoded 5' primer plus a J-beta primer mix. TCRdb re-analysed the 5' RACE reads in MiXCR, keeping a single row per CDR3 protein. The data contain almost 800,000 distinct CDR3 sequences, roughly 50% of them singletons. Trimming took 4 bases from V and 6 from J; bases not matched to a gene: 8. This CDR3 region has 14 residues. The germline CDR1 and CDR2 sequences are SGHRS and YFSETQ. Approximately 9.7 milliliters was the volume of peripheral blood drawn from each donor.

This TCR derives from a man in his thirties or forties in good health. The chain combines TRBV5-1 with TRBJ2-3, with 7 bases matching TRBD1. The sequenced sample consisted of blood. The CDR3 is CASSHRDRADTQYF. In nucleotides, the CDR3 is TGCGCCAGCAGCCACCGGGACAGAGCCGATACGCAGTATTTT.